One T cell receptor gamma chain is described in this entry. Different DNA sequences within this sample yield the same CDR3. This entry belongs to a study of gamma-delta T cells after stem cell transplantation. TCRdb reanalysed the RT-PCR reads via CATT. The repertoire has 3,000 to 3,500 gamma-chain clones, 4.5% to 6% of them found once; the top ten carry roughly 22%. CDR3 length equals 15 residues. Losses at the gene ends were 3 bases for V and 7 bases for J; bases not matched to a gene: 3. Germline loops: CDR1 GITISATS, CDR2 ISYDGTV (reference sequence). The TCR originated in a human donor. It is not recorded whose cells these are; they may come from a transplant donor. Sequencing was done on a sample of gamma-delta T cells. The chain is built from TRGV9 and TRGJP. CDR3: CALWERELGKKIKVF. The CDR3 DNA sequence: TGTGCCTTGTGGGAGAGGGAGTTGGGCAAAAAAATCAAGGTATTT.